The 14 T cell receptor beta chains below all came from one sample that was sequenced in a study of blood T cell repertoires in COVID-19. Using immunoSEQ multiplex PCR, the repertoire was profiled, and TCRdb retains in-frame clones only, with some absent. This table holds roughly 100,000 clones, approximately 82% found once. Sequenced material: peripheral blood. All receptors derive from a man aged 60 to 75 with acute or convalescent COVID-19.

The rearrangement joins TRBV19 to TRBJ2-7; the match to TRBD2 covers 8 bases. After removal of 7 bases from V and 2 bases from J, the junction contained 19 bases not matched to a gene. CDR1 and CDR2 from the germline V gene are LNHDA and SQIVND (reference sequence). The CDR3 runs 18 residues. This CDR3 is CASTRGTGGATIAYEQYV. For the CDR3, the DNA is TGTGCCAGTACTCGCGGGACGGGGGGGGCTACGATAGCCTACGAGCAGTACGTC.

This clone was seen only once. This chain uses TRBV6-1 with TRBJ1-1; the D is unclear. Germline CDR1 MNHNS, CDR2 SASEGT. The V end was cut by 8 bases, the J end by 0 bases, with 10 bases between. This CDR3 has 13 residues. The CDR3 spells CASRWQMNTEAFF. The CDR3 DNA reads TGTGCCAGCCGATGGCAGATGAACACTGAAGCTTTCTTT.

CDR3 coding DNA: TGTGCCTGGAGTCGTCCGCCGGGAGTCGAGCAGTACGTC. Residues: CAWSRPPGVEQYV. The chain recombines TRBV30 with TRBJ2-7, with D perhaps matching TRBD2 (6 bases). The ends were cut back, 2 bases at V and 6 bases at J, with 14 bases in the middle. This CDR3 comprises 13 residues. The V gene's germline CDR1 is GTSNPN and CDR2 SVGIG (reference sequence).

The CDR3 coding sequence is TGTGCCAGTAGTATAGATCTAATCAATGAGCAGTTCTTC. As protein: CASSIDLINEQFF. V usage is TRBV19 and J usage is TRBJ2-1; D is unclear. There are 13 residues in the CDR3. CDR1 and CDR2 (germline): LNHDA, SQIVND (reference sequence). V lost 0 bases and J 6 bases, leaving 6 bases between the germline ends.

In DNA form, the CDR3 reads TGTGCCAGCAGGGATACAGCTATCGGAAACACCATATATTTT. Protein sequence: CASRDTAIGNTIYF. The chain uses TRBV6-5 and TRBJ1-3; D is unresolved. The CDR3 totals 14 residues. CDR1 and CDR2 (germline): MNHEY, SVGAGI. V shed 6 bases and J shed 4 bases, with 13 bases lying between them.

The V call is TRBV21-1, the J call TRBJ2-7; the table's D gene call, TRBD1, was not cross checked with the DNA. TRBV21-1 has pseudogene status. This CDR3 region has 13 residues. CDR3 bases: TGTGCCAGCAGCAGCCACAGGGCCCGCGAGCAGTACGTC. Amino acids: CASSSHRAREQYV.

CDR3 loop: CASSWTLSSYEQYF. CDR3 nucleotide sequence: TGTGCCAGCAGCTGGACTCTTAGCTCCTACGAGCAGTACTTC. The genes are TRBV11-3 and TRBJ2-7; the D gene is possibly TRBD2 (5 bases). CDR3 size: 14 residues. The germline V gene has CDR1 SGHNT and CDR2 YENEEA. Trimming removed 4 bases at V and 0 bases at J, with 10 bases between.

The rearrangement links TRBV6-5 to TRBJ1-2; no definite D call. With 6 bases removed from V and 2 bases from J, the gap between germline ends came to 13 bases. The CDR3 sequence is 14 residues long. CDR1 is MNHEY and CDR2 is SVGAGI in the germline V gene. Written as DNA, the CDR3 is TGTGCCAGCAGCGCGGGCCCCAAAAACTATGGCTACACCTTC. Translation: CASSAGPKNYGYTF.

The chain uses TRBV10-1 and TRBJ2-7, with D hard to call. The V and J ends lost 5 bases and 3 bases respectively, with 11 bases between them. The CDR3 is made up of 13 amino acids. CDR1 is WNHNN, CDR2 SYGVQD, per germline (reference sequence). The CDR3 DNA reads TGCGCCAGCAGTTTGACCAGGATCTACGAGCAGTACGTC. Translated, it gives CASSLTRIYEQYV.

The CDR3 spells CASSPAGKTQYF. DNA for the CDR3: TGTGCCAGCTCACCTGCAGGAAAGACCCAGTACTTC. The chain carries TRBV18 and TRBJ2-5; D not resolved. Germline CDR1 reads KGHSH; CDR2 reads LQKENI. The CDR3 spans 12 residues. Trimming pared 3 bases from V and 6 bases from J, leaving 8 bases between.

The chain recombines TRBV6-2 or TRBV6-3 with TRBJ2-3, with TRBD2 matching 7 bases. Trimming took 0 bases from V and 2 from J; bases not matched to a gene: 5. CDR3 length: 16 amino acids. Per the germline V gene, CDR1 is MNHEY and CDR2 is SVGEGT. CDR3 loop: CASSYSIREVTDTQYF. As DNA, the CDR3 is TGTGCCAGCAGTTACTCGATCCGGGAGGTCACAGATACGCAGTATTTT.

The J gene is TRBJ2-2, the V gene TRBV6-5, with TRBD1 identical over 7 bases. The CDR3 runs 14 residues. The germline V gene encodes CDR1 MNHEY and CDR2 SVGAGI. Unmatched junction bases numbered 7, after V lost 7 bases and J lost 5 bases. CDR3 amino acids: CASTWGQPTGELFF. The CDR3 coding sequence is TGTGCCAGCACCTGGGGACAGCCAACCGGGGAGCTGTTTTTT.

This clone is a singleton in its sample. The chain links TRBV30 to TRBJ2-1, with 7 bases aligning to TRBD2. Germline trimming cut 2 bases from V and 10 bases from J; bases unmatched to any gene: 14. The germline V gene has CDR1 GTSNPN and CDR2 SVGIG (reference sequence). The CDR3 totals 15 residues. The CDR3 DNA reads TGTGCCTGGAGTTTCCGAATAGCGGGTGGGGGGGAGCAGTTCTTC. This gives the protein CAWSFRIAGGGEQFF.

The chain carries TRBV6-5 and TRBJ1-5; possibly TRBD1 for D (6 bases). The V gene's germline CDR1 is MNHEY and CDR2 SVGAGI. Between the trimmed V and J ends, which lost 6 bases and 5 bases, there was a span of 11 bases. The CDR3 is made up of 13 amino acids. The CDR3 DNA reads TGTGCCAGCAGCAAGGGGGGGGATCAGCCCCAGCATTTT. This translates into CASSKGGDQPQHF.